The clone carrying this TCR beta chain has just one count. Its target is not known. This specimen belongs to a study of T cell responses to AZD1222 COVID-19 vaccine. Across the whole study: Second-dose recipients at about 4 or about 12 weeks were treated as one pooled group.

The repertoire was sequenced with immunoSEQ multiplex PCR; TCRdb's copy has only in-frame clones and lacks some. Here the sample spans approximately 65,000 clones, about 90% being singletons. Study observations and caveats: White British ancestry dominated among donors, who included more females, and clonal diversity was possibly underestimated. Reportedly, nearly half of unique spike TCRs recognized epitopes outside B.1.351/B.1.1.7 mutations.

The sample in question was peripheral blood, obtained on day 0 of AZD1222 vaccination. The TCR was taken from an adult in good health.

As DNA, the CDR3 is TGTGCCAGTAGTAAAGGCCCTTGGACTAGCGGGAGGGGGGATGAGCAGTTCTTC. It yields the protein CASSKGPWTSGRGDEQFF. The chain carries TRBV19 and TRBJ2-1; 15 bases are a match to TRBD2. Germline trimming cut 4 bases from V and 8 bases from J; bases unmatched to any gene: 12. This CDR3 has 18 residues. Germline CDR1 and CDR2: LNHDA and SQIVND (reference sequence).